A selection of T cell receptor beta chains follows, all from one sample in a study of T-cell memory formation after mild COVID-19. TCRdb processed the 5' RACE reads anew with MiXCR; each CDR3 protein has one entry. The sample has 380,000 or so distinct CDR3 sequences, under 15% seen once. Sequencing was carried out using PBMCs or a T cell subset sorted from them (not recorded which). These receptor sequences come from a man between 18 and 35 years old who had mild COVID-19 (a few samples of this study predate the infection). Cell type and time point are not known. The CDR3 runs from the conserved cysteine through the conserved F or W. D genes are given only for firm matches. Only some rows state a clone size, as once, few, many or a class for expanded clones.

CASSFGPSLGETQYF	TGTGCCAGCAGCTTTGGACCCTCCCTAGGGGAGACCCAGTACTTC	15	-	few	TRBJ2-5	TRBV7-9
CASSHSRDIETQYF	TGCGCCAGCAGCCATAGCCGGGACATAGAGACCCAGTACTTC	14	-	-	TRBJ2-5	TRBV4-3
CASSQGTVGDQPQHF	TGCGCCAGCAGCCAAGGGACGGTGGGGGATCAGCCCCAGCATTTT	15	-	-	TRBJ1-5	TRBV4-3
CASSLLREGAQHF	TGTGCCAGCAGTTTATTGAGAGAGGGAGCCCAGCATTTT	13	-	-	TRBJ1-5	TRBV12-3/TRBV12-4
CASRRGTATEAFF	TGTGCCAGCAGGCGCGGGACGGCCACTGAAGCTTTCTTT	13	-	-	TRBJ1-1	TRBV6-6
CASRADGNQPQHF	TGTGCCAGCCGGGCGGACGGCAATCAGCCCCAGCATTTT	13	-	-	TRBJ1-5	TRBV6-5
CASQLSSYNEQFF	TGTGCCAGCCAGCTAAGCTCCTACAATGAGCAGTTCTTC	13	-	-	TRBJ2-1	TRBV27
CASSRDRGRWDTQYF	TGTGCCAGCAGCCGAGACAGGGGGCGGTGGGATACGCAGTATTTT	15	TRBD1	-	TRBJ2-3	TRBV7-2
CASSLRTSGDQETQYF	TGTGCCAGCAGTCTCAGGACTAGCGGGGACCAAGAGACCCAGTACTTC	16	TRBD2	few	TRBJ2-5	TRBV28
CASSFAGGGYEQYF	TGTGCCAGCAGTTTCGCGGGCGGGGGCTACGAGCAGTACTTC	14	TRBD2	many	TRBJ2-7	TRBV12-3/TRBV12-4
CASSPGTGQGFLTEAFF	TGTGCCAGCAGCCCAGGGACAGGGCAGGGATTCCTGACTGAAGCTTTCTTT	17	TRBD1	once	TRBJ1-1	TRBV28
CASSPQFF	TGTGCCAGCAGCCCCCAGTTCTTC	8	-	few	TRBJ2-1	TRBV7-8
CASSPGQTNEKLFF	TGTGCCAGCAGCCCGGGACAGACTAATGAAAAACTGTTTTTT	14	TRBD1	-	TRBJ1-4	TRBV28